Detailed here is one TCR beta chain. The data derive from a study of blood T cell repertoires in COVID-19. Background on the study: Acute and convalescent COVID-19 samples came from the United States, Italy and Spain. PBMCs, B-cell-depleted T cells, or T cells provided the cDNA or gDNA that made up the material.

The CDR3 has 14 amino acids. V shed 7 bases, J shed 1 base, and the junction held 5 bases outside the gene matches. CDR1 LNHNV and CDR2 YYDKDF come from the germline V gene (reference sequence). Original handling: Scientists estimated how many nucleated cells there were by amplifying reference gene primers. TCRdb's copy holds only in-frame clones and misses some; the assay was immunoSEQ multiplex PCR. From that table come the V and J calls and clone size; the DNA was used to work out D and trimming. The sample lists 25,000 to 35,000 clones, around four fifths occurring once. The specimen was peripheral blood. The rearrangement joins TRBV15 to TRBJ1-1, with 8 nucleotides matching TRBD1. The sequence was obtained from an older woman with active or convalescent COVID-19. The CDR3 region is CATIPGTGNTEAFF. CDR3 nucleotides: TGTGCCACCATTCCCGGGACAGGGAACACTGAAGCTTTCTTT.